The 30 T cell receptor beta chains given below trace back to one sample, sequenced in a study of T cell repertoires in cytomegalovirus infection. Each CDR3 protein is one row after TCRdb ran MiXCR on the reads. The repertoire consists of 600,000 to 800,000 distinct CDR3 sequences, with about 24% occurring once and the leading ten covering 6.5% to 10%. Sample: CD8+ T cells from PBMCs. The source of these receptors is a human donor in good health (CMV status not recorded). Some clones in this sample may be carry-over from other donors' samples.

A few counts support this clonotype. V is TRBV18 and J is TRBJ2-7, with 8 bases that match TRBD1. With 6 bases clipped from V and 2 bases from J, the junction kept 18 bases outside the gene matches. The CDR3 consists of 18 residues. Germline assignment: CDR1 KGHSH and CDR2 LQKENI. The DNA for the CDR3 is TGTGCCAGCTCGCCCTGGGACAGGTTATCCTCCTTAACCTACGAGCAGTACTTC. Amino acids: CASSPWDRLSSLTYEQYF.

This clonotype was counted a few times. The V and J genes are TRBV28 and TRBJ2-7; the D gene could be TRBD1 or TRBD2 (6 bases each). CDR1 is MDHEN, CDR2 SYDVKM, per germline. Trimming stripped 3 bases from V and 5 bases from J, with 17 bases between. The CDR3 is 15 amino acids. CDR3 nucleotides: TGTGCCAGCAGTTTCCCAGGGGAGGCATTCCACGAGCAGTACTTC. As protein: CASSFPGEAFHEQYF.

This clonotype was observed a handful of times. The gene calls are TRBV27 and TRBJ2-5, with D unclear. The CDR3 sequence is 13 residues long. The germline V gene has CDR1 MNHEY and CDR2 SMNVEV (reference sequence). Trimming took 5 bases from V and 5 from J, leaving 12 bases between them. The CDR3 region is CASSPPETETQYF. The CDR3 coding sequence is TGTGCCAGCAGTCCGCCGGAGACTGAGACCCAGTACTTC.

This rearrangement joins TRBV12-3 or TRBV12-4 to TRBJ1-3; D ambiguous. This CDR3 spans 14 amino acids. V lost 6 bases to trimming and J lost 4 bases, with 13 bases between them. The CDR3: CASRGNADGNTIYF. The CDR3 DNA reads TGTGCCAGCAGAGGAAACGCCGACGGAAACACCATATATTTT.

V gene TRBV24-1 combines with J gene TRBJ2-1, with 12 bases matching TRBD1. Germline V gives CDR1 KGHDR, CDR2 SFDVKD. With V trimmed by 3 bases and J by 8 bases, 7 bases remained unmatched. The CDR3 extends over 16 amino acids. The chain's CDR3 is CATSDPGQGAFDEQFF. CDR3 DNA: TGTGCCACCAGTGATCCGGGACAGGGGGCTTTTGATGAGCAGTTCTTC.

The chain has TRBV28 and TRBJ1-1; D remains ambiguous. Trimming took off 7 bases at V and 4 bases at J, with 13 bases between the two ends. CDR3 length equals 13 residues. CDR1 and CDR2 from the germline V gene are MDHEN and SYDVKM. The CDR3 here is CASTQGWGTEAFF. The CDR3 region has the DNA TGTGCCAGCACCCAAGGTTGGGGCACTGAAGCTTTCTTT.

Of note for this clonotype: With a much larger clone just one base away, this may be a read error. The V call is TRBV7-2, the J call TRBJ1-2; D unclear. The CDR3 runs to 13 residues. Germline values: CDR1 SGHTA, CDR2 FQGNSA. CDR3 amino acids: CAGSDSGSYGYTF. CDR3 in DNA: TGTGCCGGCAGCGACTCCGGGAGCTATGGCTACACCTTC.

This clonotype was counted many times. The rearrangement uses TRBV28 and TRBJ1-2; maybe TRBD1 (6 bases). The CDR3 runs to 14 residues. Trimming removed 7 bases from V and 4 bases from J, with 16 bases in between. The germline V gene has CDR1 MDHEN and CDR2 SYDVKM. CDR3 DNA: TGTGCCAGCATCAGTCGAACAGGGCGCTATGGCTACACCTTC. It codes for CASISRTGRYGYTF.

This sequence joins TRBV20-1 and TRBJ2-4; no definite D call. The CDR3 extends over 17 amino acids. V was trimmed by 0 bases and J by 1 base, leaving 16 bases between them. Germline values: CDR1 DFQATT, CDR2 SNEGSKA (reference sequence). CDR3 in amino acids: CSARDFPMDLAKNIQYF. The CDR3 region has the DNA TGCAGTGCTAGAGATTTCCCGATGGACCTGGCCAAAAACATTCAGTACTTC.

At least ten counts were recorded for this clonotype. CDR3 sequence: CASSDYPGQSSYEQYV. CDR3 nucleotides: TGTGCCAGCAGTGATTATCCGGGACAGAGCTCCTACGAGCAGTACGTC. V and J are TRBV2 and TRBJ2-7; TRBD1 matches 7 bases. Unmatched junction bases numbered 8, after V lost 3 bases and J lost 0 bases. The CDR3 runs 16 residues. The germline V gene has CDR1 SNHLY and CDR2 FYNNEI.

This clonotype was observed a handful of times. This chain connects TRBV29-1 to TRBJ1-2; 7 nucleotides match TRBD1. Germline values: CDR1 SQVTM, CDR2 ANQGSEA. V lost 7 bases to trimming and J lost 3 bases; unmatched junction nucleotides: 8. This CDR3 is built from 13 residues. The CDR3 DNA follows: TGCAGCGGTCAGGGGGTCTTTGACTATGGCTACACCTTC. Translated: CSGQGVFDYGYTF.

This clonotype showed up just a few times. The rearrangement joins TRBV19 to TRBJ2-3; D remains ambiguous. V was clipped by 3 bases and J by 4 bases, with 5 bases between them. This CDR3 spans 12 amino acids. The germline V gene has CDR1 LNHDA and CDR2 SQIVND (reference sequence). CDR3 loop: CASSMKPDTQYF. The CDR3 DNA reads as TGTGCCAGTAGTATGAAGCCAGATACGCAGTATTTT.

The rearrangement uses TRBV7-3 and TRBJ1-1; D is uncertain. Germline-derived CDR1 and CDR2 are SGHTA and FQGTGA. CDR3 size: 15 residues. V was cut by 2 bases and J by 1 base, with 11 bases left in between. The chain's CDR3 is CASSLYGGQNTEAFF. DNA of the CDR3: TGTGCCAGCAGCTTATATGGAGGGCAGAACACTGAAGCTTTCTTT. Full variable domain (rest looked up from reference TRBV7-3 and TRBJ1-1): GAGVSQTPSNKVTEKGKYVELRCDPISGHTALYWYRQSLGQGPEFLIYFQGTGAADDSGLPNDRFFAVRPEGSVSTLKIQRTERGDSAVYLCASSLYGGQNTEAFFGQGTRLTVV.

Comments on this clonotype: Just one base apart from a much larger clone, this may be a read error. V usage is TRBV7-3 and J usage is TRBJ2-3; D possibly corresponds to TRBD2 (7 bases). Per germline, CDR1 SGHTA and CDR2 FQGTGA. The CDR3 is made up of 15 amino acids. This chain's CDR3 is CVSSRGGSSTDTQYF. The CDR3 coding sequence is TGTGTCAGCAGCCGCGGGGGCTCCTCCACAGATACGCAGTATTTT.

The chain links TRBV28 to TRBJ2-7; the match to TRBD2 covers 11 bases. Losses at the gene ends were 2 bases for V and 3 bases for J; bases not matched to a gene: 3. CDR1 and CDR2 (germline): MDHEN, SYDVKM. This CDR3 is built from 15 residues. CDR3 DNA sequence: TGTGCCAGCAGTTTAGGACTAGCGGGTCACTACGAGCAGTACGTC. Translating it yields CASSLGLAGHYEQYV.

This clonotype was observed a few times. The chain carries TRBV7-9 and TRBJ2-7; D remains ambiguous. V was pared by 8 bases and J by 0 bases, with 23 bases between. Germline assignment: CDR1 SEHNR and CDR2 FQNEAQ (reference sequence). The length of the CDR3 is 17 residues. CDR3 in amino acids: CASASDKGSFSSYEQYF. The CDR3, as DNA: TGTGCCAGCGCGTCCGACAAAGGGTCCTTTAGCTCCTACGAGCAGTACTTC. The variable domain in full, with the rest retrieved from reference TRBV7-9 and TRBJ2-7, is DTGVSQNPRHKITKRGQNVTFRCDPISEHNRLYWYRQTLGQGPEFLTYFQNEAQLEKSRLLSDRFSAERPKGSFSTLEIQRTEQGDSAMYLCASASDKGSFSSYEQYFGPGTRLTVT.

The chain has TRBV20-1 and TRBJ1-1, with 8 bases identical to TRBD1. The CDR3 consists of 14 residues. Germline trimming cut 8 bases from V and 2 bases from J; bases unmatched to any gene: 10. Per the germline V gene, CDR1 is DFQATT and CDR2 is SNEGSKA (reference sequence). The CDR3 DNA follows: TGCAGTACTATCGGGGGACAGGACAACACTGAAGCTTTCTTT. The encoded protein is CSTIGGQDNTEAFF.

In its sample, this clonotype was seen many times. This chain connects TRBV11-2 to TRBJ2-7; D unclear. Germline CDR1 and CDR2: SGHAT and FQNNGV. Trimming removed 0 bases from V and 1 base from J, with 4 bases in between. The CDR3 has 13 amino acids. This CDR3 reads CASSLDVSYEQYF. CDR3 nucleotides: TGTGCCAGCAGCTTAGACGTGTCCTACGAGCAGTACTTC. Supplemented by reference TRBV11-2 and TRBJ2-7, the full variable domain reads EAGVAQSPRYKIIEKRQSVAFWCNPISGHATLYWYQQILGQGPKLLIQFQNNGVVDDSQLPKDRFSAERLKGVDSTLKIQPAKLEDSAVYLCASSLDVSYEQYFGPGTRLTVT.

This chain links TRBV14 with TRBJ2-7; D might be TRBD1 (6 bases). The CDR3 consists of 15 residues. Trimming left V 0 bases short and J 2 bases short, with 11 bases between. The V gene's germline CDR1 is SGHDN and CDR2 FVKESK. The CDR3 region has the DNA TGTGCCAGCAGCCAAGAAGGGACACCCCCCTACGAGCAGTACTTC. Amino acid sequence: CASSQEGTPPYEQYF. The entire variable domain, with the rest obtained from reference TRBV14 and TRBJ2-7, is as follows: EAGVTQFPSHSVIEKGQTVTLRCDPISGHDNLYWYRRVMGKEIKFLLHFVKESKQDESGMPNNRFLAERTGGTYSTLKVQPAELEDSGVYFCASSQEGTPPYEQYFGPGTRLTVT.

The chain is built from TRBV4-2 and TRBJ2-1; D uncertain. Germline lookup yields CDR1 LGHNA and CDR2 YNFKEQ. The CDR3 loop spans 16 amino acids. V lost 2 bases, J lost 7 bases, and 18 bases lay in between. The CDR3 DNA reads TGTGCCAGCAGCCAACCGGGCCGATCTATCTGGAATGAGCAGTTCTTC. It translates to CASSQPGRSIWNEQFF.

This clonotype was detected ten times or more. The CDR3 here is CASSHGWGYTF. Written as DNA, the CDR3 is TGTGCCAGCAGCCACGGTTGGGGCTACACCTTC. This rearrangement joins TRBV7-9 to TRBJ1-2; D is unclear. V lost 5 bases and J 8 bases, leaving 9 bases between the germline ends. This CDR3 has 11 amino acids. The germline gives CDR1 SEHNR, CDR2 FQNEAQ (reference sequence). The complete variable domain, with remaining parts taken from reference TRBV7-9 and TRBJ1-2, reads DTGVSQNPRHKITKRGQNVTFRCDPISEHNRLYWYRQTLGQGPEFLTYFQNEAQLEKSRLLSDRFSAERPKGSFSTLEIQRTEQGDSAMYLCASSHGWGYTFGSGTRLTVV.

This clonotype was counted between two and nine times. The V and J genes are TRBV28 and TRBJ2-3, with 15 bases lining up with TRBD2. Germline V gene data show CDR1 as MDHEN and CDR2 as SYDVKM. After removal of 3 bases from V and 1 base from J, the junction contained 5 bases not matched to a gene. CDR3 length equals 18 residues. The CDR3 loop reads CASSFRTSGGAGTDTQYF. The CDR3 DNA reads TGTGCCAGCAGTTTCAGGACTAGCGGGGGGGCAGGCACAGATACGCAGTATTTT. Full variable domain (outside the CDR3, taken from reference TRBV28 and TRBJ2-3): DVKVTQSSRYLVKRTGEKVFLECVQDMDHENMFWYRQDPGLGLRLIYFSYDVKMKEKGDIPEGYSVSREKKERFSLILESASTNQTSMYLCASSFRTSGGAGTDTQYFGPGTRLTVL.

This clonotype has a handful of counts. The chain links TRBV20-1 to TRBJ2-3; D remains ambiguous. CDR3 length equals 14 residues. Per the germline V gene, CDR1 is DFQATT and CDR2 is SNEGSKA (reference sequence). The V gene lost 3 bases and the J gene lost 0 bases, with 10 bases spanning the gap. CDR3 DNA sequence: TGCAGTGCTAGGGCAGAACCTAGCACAGATACGCAGTATTTT. This translates into CSARAEPSTDTQYF.

This clonotype was seen at least ten times. This chain joins TRBV7-9 and TRBJ1-2; unclear D gene. The CDR3 contains 15 residues. V was clipped by 2 bases and J by 7 bases, with 17 bases between them. Germline V gene data show CDR1 as SEHNR and CDR2 as FQNEAQ (reference sequence). In nucleotides, the CDR3 is TGTGCCAGCAGCTTAAGTGGAGCTATGGTCGGTGGCTACACCTTC. It translates to CASSLSGAMVGGYTF.

This clonotype was detected many times. The chain joins TRBV28 to TRBJ2-7, with 14 bases aligning to TRBD2. Germline V gene data show CDR1 as MDHEN and CDR2 as SYDVKM. The J segment lost 5 bases and the V segment lost 5 bases, leaving 8 bases of the junction unmatched. The CDR3 consists of 16 residues. DNA for the CDR3: TGTGCCAGCAGTGCCGCGACTAGCGGGGGGGCGAACGAGCAGTACGTC. This translates into CASSAATSGGANEQYV.

There are a few counts of this clonotype. V gene TRBV12-3 or TRBV12-4 combines with J gene TRBJ1-2; D gene uncertain. CDR3 size: 12 residues. The V end was cut by 8 bases, the J end by 6 bases, with 13 bases between. CDR3 DNA sequence: TGTGCCAGCGTGACGTCCTATGATGGCTACACCTTC. This translates into CASVTSYDGYTF.

The chain couples TRBV27 to TRBJ2-5; possible D gene TRBD1, 5 bases. CDR1 MNHEY and CDR2 SMNVEV come from the germline V gene (reference sequence). V was clipped by 9 bases and J by 7 bases, with 12 bases between them. The CDR3 is made up of 11 amino acids. This CDR3 reads CASRTSGTQYF. The DNA of the CDR3 is TGTGCCAGTAGGACATCGGGGACCCAGTACTTC.

This clonotype was detected many times. The rearrangement joins TRBV10-3 to TRBJ1-1; unclear D gene. This CDR3 is built from 15 residues. The V end lost 6 bases, the J end lost 4 bases, and 18 bases lay between the germline ends. Germline V gene sequence: CDR1 ENHRY, CDR2 SYGVKD. The CDR3 DNA follows: TGTGCCATCAGGGTGCAATCCGCAATAGGCACTGAAGCTTTCTTT. This translates into CAIRVQSAIGTEAFF.

The V and J genes are TRBV4-1 and TRBJ2-3; the D gene could be TRBD1 or TRBD2 (5 bases each). Germline lookup yields CDR1 MGHRA and CDR2 YSYEKL. The V and J ends lost 6 bases and 5 bases respectively, with 21 bases between them. The CDR3 totals 16 residues. The CDR3 loop reads CASSSSGTPLVDTQYF. The CDR3 nucleotides read TGCGCCAGCAGTTCGTCCGGGACCCCCCTAGTAGATACGCAGTATTTT.

This chain links TRBV29-1 with TRBJ1-2; 7 bases fit TRBD1. V dropped 6 bases and J dropped 7; count of bases not matched to a gene: 5. Germline V lookup: CDR1 SQVTM, CDR2 ANQGSEA. This CDR3 spans 11 amino acids. In DNA form, the CDR3 reads TGCAGCGTAAACAGGGGAGGTGGCTACACCTTC. It is translated as CSVNRGGGYTF.